This entry is about one TCR beta chain. This entry belongs to a study of graft-versus-host responses after intestinal transplantation. Study in general: Anti-thymocyte globulin induction preceded two to four years of tacrolimus and steroid maintenance in all recipients.

After the reaction, the investigators sorted the proliferating CFSE-low CD3+CD4+ and CD3+CD8+ responders. Profiled with immunoSEQ multiplex PCR; TCRdb holds only in-frame clones, not every one. The sample yields about 10,000 clones, roughly 32% seen once. Broader study findings: Researchers found GvH clones in recipient marrow, and some showed up first in ileum or blood.

Sequencing used alloreactive CD4+ T cells from a mixed lymphocyte reaction culture, obtained before transplantation. The sample's subset: CFSE-low proliferating T cells sorted from roughly six-day pre-transplant mixed lymphocyte reaction (GvH or HvG direction). The source of this sequence is a human patient who was an organ donor for intestinal transplantation.

In DNA, the CDR3 is TGCGCCAGCAGCCTGGGGGGCTCAGGCTACACCTTC. It is translated as CASSLGGSGYTF. The V and J genes are TRBV4-1 and TRBJ1-2, with TRBD1 as a possible D gene (6 bases). CDR3 length: 12 amino acids. The ends were cut back, 4 bases at V and 8 bases at J, with 11 bases in the middle. CDR1 MGHRA and CDR2 YSYEKL come from the germline V gene.